A selection of T cell receptor beta chains follows, all from one sample in a study of spatial heterogeneity in lung cancer. TCRdb reprocessed the 5' RACE reads with MiXCR, giving one entry per CDR3 protein. Counted here are some 43,000 distinct CDR3 sequences, about 11% occurring once; the ten biggest clones make up about 15%. The sequencing here drew on PBMCs, taken at follow-up. The receptors derive from a female donor with early-stage non-small cell lung cancer. Each CDR3 is given with its conserved first and last residue. The order of the fields is clone size, V gene, J gene, D gene, CDR3 DNA, CDR3 protein. The D gene is left open where the match is weak. A clone size is listed for some rows: how often the clone was seen (once, few, many), or a class if it is expanded.

abundance: -
v_gene: TRBV5-1
j_gene: TRBJ1-5
d_gene: -
CDR3nt: TGCGCCAGCAGCCCATACGGGGGGGACGGCAATCAGCCCCAGCATTTT
CDR3aa: CASSPYGGDGNQPQHF

abundance: few
v_gene: TRBV29-1
j_gene: TRBJ2-5
d_gene: -
CDR3nt: TGCAGCGTTGAAGAGACCCAGTACTTC
CDR3aa: CSVEETQYF

abundance: few
v_gene: TRBV20-1
j_gene: TRBJ2-5
d_gene: TRBD1
CDR3nt: TGCAGTGCCGAACCCTCACCAGGGGGCGTCGAGACCCAGTACTTC
CDR3aa: CSAEPSPGGVETQYF

abundance: many
v_gene: TRBV6-1
j_gene: TRBJ2-1
d_gene: -
CDR3nt: TGTGCCAGCAGTGAAGGCAGGAGGTGGCAGTTCTTC
CDR3aa: CASSEGRRWQFF

abundance: -
v_gene: TRBV5-1
j_gene: TRBJ2-7
d_gene: -
CDR3nt: TGCGCCAGCAGCTTGGGTTTGGGACTTGGCTACGAGCAGTACTTC
CDR3aa: CASSLGLGLGYEQYF

abundance: many
v_gene: TRBV3-1
j_gene: TRBJ1-5
d_gene: -
CDR3nt: TGTGCCAGCAGCACCCTTGATAGCAATCAGCCCCAGCATTTT
CDR3aa: CASSTLDSNQPQHF

abundance: many
v_gene: TRBV10-1
j_gene: TRBJ2-1
d_gene: TRBD1
CDR3nt: TGCGCCAGCTCTCGGGGGACAGGGGGCGCCTACAATGAGCAGTTCTTC
CDR3aa: CASSRGTGGAYNEQFF

abundance: many
v_gene: TRBV7-2
j_gene: TRBJ2-3
d_gene: -
CDR3nt: TGTGCCAGCAGCTCAGACTTACTTAGCACAGATACGCAGTATTTT
CDR3aa: CASSSDLLSTDTQYF

abundance: many
v_gene: TRBV28
j_gene: TRBJ2-5
d_gene: TRBD2
CDR3nt: TGTGCCAGCAGCGGGACTAGCTCCGGGGAGACCCAGTACTTC
CDR3aa: CASSGTSSGETQYF

abundance: many
v_gene: TRBV7-2
j_gene: TRBJ2-3
d_gene: TRBD2
CDR3nt: TGTGCCAGCAGCAATCTAGCGGGGTCTTATACGCAGTATTTT
CDR3aa: CASSNLAGSYTQYF

abundance: medium-sized
v_gene: TRBV28
j_gene: TRBJ2-3
d_gene: -
CDR3nt: TGTGCCAGCAGTTTTCTGAGTGGCACAGATACGCAGTATTTT
CDR3aa: CASSFLSGTDTQYF

abundance: -
v_gene: TRBV2
j_gene: TRBJ2-4
d_gene: -
CDR3nt: TGTGCCAGCAGTGTGACAGCCGGGGCCAAAAACATTCAGTACTTC
CDR3aa: CASSVTAGAKNIQYF

abundance: few
v_gene: TRBV4-2
j_gene: TRBJ1-1
d_gene: -
CDR3nt: TGTGCCAGCAGCCAAGTGTCGGGGTTGGGCACTGAAGCTTTCTTT
CDR3aa: CASSQVSGLGTEAFF

abundance: many
v_gene: TRBV9
j_gene: TRBJ2-7
d_gene: -
CDR3nt: TGTGCCAGCAGCGCGACGGTGTTTAGCTCCTACGAGCAGTACTTC
CDR3aa: CASSATVFSSYEQYF

abundance: -
v_gene: TRBV7-9
j_gene: TRBJ2-1
d_gene: -
CDR3nt: TGTGCCAGCAGCGCGGCAATGAATGAGCAGTTCTTC
CDR3aa: CASSAAMNEQFF

abundance: few
v_gene: TRBV7-9
j_gene: TRBJ2-5
d_gene: TRBD2
CDR3nt: TGTGCCAGCAGCTTCCGTGGGGGGGTCCAAGAGACCCAGTACTTC
CDR3aa: CASSFRGGVQETQYF

abundance: -
v_gene: TRBV2
j_gene: TRBJ2-2
d_gene: -
CDR3nt: TGTGCCAGCAGTACGGGGTCGAGGGAGCTGTTTTTT
CDR3aa: CASSTGSRELFF

abundance: many
v_gene: TRBV5-1
j_gene: TRBJ1-1
d_gene: -
CDR3nt: TGCGCCAGCAGCTCCGGACAGAACACTGAAGCTTTCTTT
CDR3aa: CASSSGQNTEAFF

abundance: many
v_gene: TRBV6-5
j_gene: TRBJ2-7
d_gene: -
CDR3nt: TGTGCCAGCAGTTACTCTTACGCGTCGGCCTCCGGAGACGAGCAGTACTTC
CDR3aa: CASSYSYASASGDEQYF

abundance: -
v_gene: TRBV6-6
j_gene: TRBJ1-1
d_gene: -
CDR3nt: TGTGCCAGCAGTTATATAAACACTGAAGCTTTCTTT
CDR3aa: CASSYINTEAFF

abundance: medium-sized
v_gene: TRBV6-5
j_gene: TRBJ2-7
d_gene: TRBD2
CDR3nt: TGTGCCAGCACCACATATGGGACTAGCGGCACGGGGGAGCAGTACTTC
CDR3aa: CASTTYGTSGTGEQYF

abundance: many
v_gene: TRBV9
j_gene: TRBJ2-7
d_gene: -
CDR3nt: TGTGCCAGCAGCGTAGAGGGCATAGGGAACGAGCAGTACTTC
CDR3aa: CASSVEGIGNEQYF

abundance: many
v_gene: TRBV27
j_gene: TRBJ2-7
d_gene: -
CDR3nt: TGTGCCAGCAGTTTAGTGCCGTCCTCCTACGAGCAGTACTTC
CDR3aa: CASSLVPSSYEQYF

abundance: few
v_gene: TRBV9
j_gene: TRBJ2-1
d_gene: -
CDR3nt: TGTGCCAGCAGCGCCGGGCCCCCTTCAGAGCAGTTCTTC
CDR3aa: CASSAGPPSEQFF

abundance: -
v_gene: TRBV7-6
j_gene: TRBJ2-7
d_gene: -
CDR3nt: TGTGCCAGCAGCTTCCGGACAGACTCCTACGAGCAGTACTTC
CDR3aa: CASSFRTDSYEQYF

abundance: few
v_gene: TRBV5-7
j_gene: TRBJ1-1
d_gene: -
CDR3nt: TGTGCCAGCAGCTGGACAGCCTTGAACACTGAAGCTTTCTTT
CDR3aa: CASSWTALNTEAFF

abundance: -
v_gene: TRBV28
j_gene: TRBJ2-3
d_gene: -
CDR3nt: TGTGCCAGCAGTTTGGGGACCACTACGCAGTATTTT
CDR3aa: CASSLGTTTQYF